The rows below give T cell receptor beta chains drawn from one sample of a study of shared clonotypes between healthy human individuals. Some clones are missing from TCRdb's copy, which holds only in-frame ones; the method was immunoSEQ multiplex PCR. Among about 470,000 clones listed, 70% to 80% were seen once. Sequenced sample: PBMCs. Receptor source: a woman in her thirties or forties in good health. Some clones in this sample may be carry-over from other donors' samples. Both conserved end residues are part of each CDR3. A D gene is named only where the DNA matches it firmly. Only some rows state a clone size, as once, few, many or a class for expanded clones.

d_call: -
v_call: TRBV19
j_call: TRBJ2-1
clone_size: -
cdr3_aa: CASSLNLGTNEQFF
cdr3_nt: TGTGCCAGTAGTTTGAACTTAGGGACTAATGAGCAGTTCTTC

d_call: -
v_call: TRBV6-6
j_call: TRBJ2-2
clone_size: -
cdr3_aa: CASKPGLGLTGELFF
cdr3_nt: TGTGCCAGCAAACCGGGGCTGGGTCTCACCGGGGAGCTGTTTTTT

d_call: TRBD2
v_call: TRBV28
j_call: TRBJ2-7
clone_size: few
cdr3_aa: CASGDSGRDYEQYF
cdr3_nt: TGTGCCAGCGGGGACAGCGGGAGGGACTACGAGCAGTACTTC

d_call: TRBD2
v_call: TRBV5-4
j_call: TRBJ2-1
clone_size: -
cdr3_aa: CASSLDGRPYNEQFF
cdr3_nt: TGTGCCAGCAGCTTGGACGGGAGGCCGTACAATGAGCAGTTCTTC

d_call: TRBD2
v_call: TRBV5-1
j_call: TRBJ2-7
clone_size: -
cdr3_aa: CASSPGTSGTYEQYF
cdr3_nt: TGCGCCAGCAGCCCAGGGACTAGCGGAACCTACGAGCAGTACTTC

d_call: -
v_call: TRBV5-1
j_call: TRBJ1-1
clone_size: -
cdr3_aa: CASSLNPLNTEAFF
cdr3_nt: TGCGCCAGCAGCTTGAACCCGCTGAACACTGAAGCTTTCTTT

d_call: -
v_call: TRBV7-9
j_call: TRBJ1-2
clone_size: -
cdr3_aa: CASTLAAGNYGYTF
cdr3_nt: TGTGCCAGCACCCTGGCTGCAGGAAACTATGGCTACACCTTC

d_call: TRBD2
v_call: TRBV4-2
j_call: TRBJ2-1
clone_size: -
cdr3_aa: CASSSSGDNNEQFF
cdr3_nt: TGTGCCAGCAGTTCTAGCGGGGACAATAATGAGCAGTTCTTC

d_call: -
v_call: TRBV6-1
j_call: TRBJ2-7
clone_size: -
cdr3_aa: CASSGQAGLYEQYF
cdr3_nt: TGTGCCAGCAGTGGACAGGCGGGCCTCTACGAGCAGTACTTC

d_call: TRBD2
v_call: TRBV14
j_call: TRBJ2-2
clone_size: few
cdr3_aa: CASSQALAQPNTGELFF
cdr3_nt: TGTGCCAGCAGCCAGGCACTAGCGCAACCGAACACCGGGGAGCTGTTTTTT

d_call: -
v_call: TRBV11-2
j_call: TRBJ2-2
clone_size: -
cdr3_aa: CASSRTVNTGELFF
cdr3_nt: TGTGCCAGCAGCAGGACAGTGAACACCGGGGAGCTGTTTTTT

d_call: TRBD1
v_call: TRBV28
j_call: TRBJ2-7
clone_size: once
cdr3_aa: CASSPPDRGQSYEQYF
cdr3_nt: TGTGCCAGCAGTCCGCCGGACAGGGGGCAATCCTACGAGCAGTACTTC

d_call: -
v_call: TRBV30
j_call: TRBJ1-5
clone_size: many
cdr3_aa: CAWTPGGHQPQHF
cdr3_nt: TGTGCCTGGACCCCTGGGGGTCACCAGCCCCAGCATTTT

d_call: -
v_call: TRBV27
j_call: TRBJ1-1
clone_size: few
cdr3_aa: CASSLWGGRAFF
cdr3_nt: TGTGCCAGCAGTTTGTGGGGAGGGAGAGCTTTCTTT

d_call: -
v_call: TRBV18
j_call: TRBJ2-1
clone_size: few
cdr3_aa: CASSPGTPNEQFF
cdr3_nt: TGTGCCAGCTCCCCCGGGACCCCCAATGAGCAGTTCTTC

d_call: TRBD1
v_call: TRBV2
j_call: TRBJ1-5
clone_size: -
cdr3_aa: CASRQTGGGNQPQHF
cdr3_nt: TGTGCCAGCAGACAAACAGGGGGTGGCAATCAGCCCCAGCATTTT

d_call: -
v_call: TRBV6-5
j_call: TRBJ1-2
clone_size: -
cdr3_aa: CASSYGSGLWGYTF
cdr3_nt: TGTGCCAGCAGTTACGGATCAGGACTCTGGGGCTACACCTTC

d_call: -
v_call: TRBV5-4
j_call: TRBJ2-7
clone_size: -
cdr3_aa: CASSLGTYNSYEQYF
cdr3_nt: TGTGCCAGCAGCTTGGGGACGTATAACTCCTACGAGCAGTACTTC

d_call: -
v_call: TRBV5-4
j_call: TRBJ2-1
clone_size: few
cdr3_aa: CASSSGGEQFF
cdr3_nt: TGTGCCAGCAGTTCCGGGGGTGAGCAGTTCTTC

d_call: -
v_call: TRBV7-2
j_call: TRBJ1-1
clone_size: -
cdr3_aa: CASSISLNTEAFF
cdr3_nt: TGTGCCAGCAGCATCAGCTTGAACACTGAAGCTTTCTTT

d_call: -
v_call: TRBV5-4
j_call: TRBJ2-2
clone_size: -
cdr3_aa: CASSFTRSTGELFF
cdr3_nt: TGTGCCAGCAGCTTTACTAGATCCACCGGGGAGCTGTTTTTT

d_call: -
v_call: TRBV18
j_call: TRBJ2-5
clone_size: -
cdr3_aa: CASSSGRGAQETQYF
cdr3_nt: TGTGCCAGCTCTTCGGGAAGGGGAGCACAAGAGACCCAGTACTTC

d_call: -
v_call: TRBV7-2
j_call: TRBJ1-1
clone_size: -
cdr3_aa: CASSPGRVGTEAFF
cdr3_nt: TGTGCCAGCAGCCCAGGGCGCGTGGGCACTGAAGCTTTCTTT

d_call: -
v_call: TRBV27
j_call: TRBJ1-1
clone_size: -
cdr3_aa: CASSPRQESTEAFF
cdr3_nt: TGTGCCAGCAGTCCGAGACAGGAGAGCACTGAAGCTTTCTTT

d_call: -
v_call: TRBV18
j_call: TRBJ2-3
clone_size: -
cdr3_aa: CASSLRQEHTDTQYF
cdr3_nt: TGTGCCAGCTCACTTAGACAGGAACACACAGATACGCAGTATTTT

d_call: -
v_call: TRBV4-1
j_call: TRBJ1-5
clone_size: -
cdr3_aa: CASSQSFGRSQPQHF
cdr3_nt: TGCGCCAGCAGCCAAAGCTTCGGGAGGAGTCAGCCCCAGCATTTT

d_call: -
v_call: TRBV11-3
j_call: TRBJ2-5
clone_size: -
cdr3_aa: CASSLGQRGETQYF
cdr3_nt: TGTGCCAGCAGCTTAGGCCAGCGCGGGGAGACCCAGTACTTC

d_call: -
v_call: TRBV5-1
j_call: TRBJ2-3
clone_size: -
cdr3_aa: CASSPVLGGGTDTQYF
cdr3_nt: TGCGCCAGCAGCCCCGTTCTGGGGGGAGGAACAGATACGCAGTATTTT

d_call: -
v_call: TRBV7-2
j_call: TRBJ1-1
clone_size: -
cdr3_aa: CASSLTGTNTEAFF
cdr3_nt: TGTGCCAGCAGCTTAACAGGAACGAACACTGAAGCTTTCTTT

d_call: -
v_call: TRBV5-4
j_call: TRBJ2-1
clone_size: once
cdr3_aa: CASSLDSSGLEQFF
cdr3_nt: TGTGCCAGCAGCTTGGATTCTTCGGGGCTTGAGCAGTTCTTC

d_call: -
v_call: TRBV5-5
j_call: TRBJ1-5
clone_size: -
cdr3_aa: CASSLLEHQPQHF
cdr3_nt: TGTGCCAGCAGCTTATTGGAACATCAGCCCCAGCATTTT

d_call: -
v_call: TRBV5-6
j_call: TRBJ2-5
clone_size: -
cdr3_aa: CASSLRETQYF
cdr3_nt: TGTGCCAGCAGCTTGCGTGAGACCCAGTACTTC

d_call: -
v_call: TRBV16
j_call: TRBJ2-7
clone_size: once
cdr3_aa: CASSQFGQAYEQYF
cdr3_nt: TGTGCCAGCAGCCAATTCGGACAAGCCTACGAGCAGTACTTC

d_call: TRBD2
v_call: TRBV9
j_call: TRBJ2-1
clone_size: -
cdr3_aa: CASSVARASGRHEQFF
cdr3_nt: TGTGCCAGCAGCGTAGCTAGGGCTAGCGGGAGGCATGAGCAGTTCTTC

d_call: -
v_call: TRBV15
j_call: TRBJ2-5
clone_size: -
cdr3_aa: CATSRGFGRQETQYF
cdr3_nt: TGTGCCACCAGCAGAGGGTTCGGGCGGCAAGAGACCCAGTACTTC

d_call: TRBD2
v_call: TRBV5-1
j_call: TRBJ2-7
clone_size: many
cdr3_aa: CASSWTSGSVEQYF
cdr3_nt: TGCGCCAGCAGCTGGACTAGCGGGTCGGTCGAGCAGTACTTC

d_call: -
v_call: TRBV7-8
j_call: TRBJ1-1
clone_size: -
cdr3_aa: CASSFASTNMNTEAFF
cdr3_nt: TGTGCCAGCAGCTTCGCTTCGACTAATATGAACACTGAAGCTTTCTTT

d_call: -
v_call: TRBV7-8
j_call: TRBJ2-1
clone_size: -
cdr3_aa: CASSLSQGRNEQFF
cdr3_nt: TGTGCCAGCAGCTTATCGCAGGGTAGAAATGAGCAGTTCTTC

d_call: TRBD2
v_call: TRBV30
j_call: TRBJ2-7
clone_size: once
cdr3_aa: CAWSSGTVPYEQYF
cdr3_nt: TGTGCCTGGAGTAGCGGGACGGTGCCCTACGAGCAGTACTTC

d_call: -
v_call: TRBV4-3
j_call: TRBJ2-3
clone_size: -
cdr3_aa: CASSQVWGRRDRTDTQYF
cdr3_nt: TGCGCCAGCAGCCAAGTGTGGGGGCGAAGGGACCGCACAGATACGCAGTATTTT

d_call: -
v_call: TRBV7-8
j_call: TRBJ2-1
clone_size: -
cdr3_aa: CASSLAPGTSSYNEQFF
cdr3_nt: TGTGCCAGCAGCCTAGCTCCCGGGACTTCTTCCTACAATGAGCAGTTCTTC

d_call: -
v_call: TRBV18
j_call: TRBJ1-5
clone_size: -
cdr3_aa: CASSSTGNSNQPQHF
cdr3_nt: TGTGCCAGCTCCTCGACGGGGAATAGCAATCAGCCCCAGCATTTT

d_call: -
v_call: TRBV11-2
j_call: TRBJ2-1
clone_size: -
cdr3_aa: CASSLVSGSYNEQFF
cdr3_nt: TGTGCCAGCAGCTTAGTGAGCGGGTCTTACAATGAGCAGTTCTTC

d_call: -
v_call: TRBV4-3
j_call: TRBJ1-5
clone_size: once
cdr3_aa: CASSQGYEQPQHF
cdr3_nt: TGCGCCAGCAGCCAAGGATACGAGCAGCCCCAGCATTTT

d_call: -
v_call: TRBV11-2
j_call: TRBJ2-2
clone_size: -
cdr3_aa: CASSLEVIGELFF
cdr3_nt: TGTGCCAGCAGCTTAGAAGTTATCGGGGAGCTGTTTTTT

d_call: -
v_call: TRBV29-1
j_call: TRBJ1-1
clone_size: many
cdr3_aa: CSVDRAGGYTEAFF
cdr3_nt: TGCAGCGTTGACAGGGCGGGGGGGTACACTGAAGCTTTCTTT

d_call: TRBD1
v_call: TRBV19
j_call: TRBJ1-5
clone_size: -
cdr3_aa: CASSMSTGGLQPQHF
cdr3_nt: TGTGCCAGTAGTATGAGCACAGGGGGCCTTCAGCCCCAGCATTTT

d_call: -
v_call: TRBV4-3
j_call: TRBJ2-1
clone_size: few
cdr3_aa: CASSQDPPGGYNEQFF
cdr3_nt: TGCGCCAGCAGCCAAGATCCGCCAGGGGGGTACAATGAGCAGTTCTTC